This is a list of T cell receptor beta chains from one sample in a study of OX40 agonist ivuxolimab in advanced cancers. Data came from immunoSEQ multiplex PCR; TCRdb stores just in-frame clones and leaves some out. The sample carries 45,000 to 55,000 clones, over 75% recorded once. Sequencing was performed on CD4+ or CD8+ T cells sorted from blood, taken in a trial of the OX40 agonist ivuxolimab. Receptors were obtained from an adult with an advanced solid tumor such as melanoma, head and neck, liver or kidney cancer. Each CDR3 is given with its conserved first and last residue. D genes are given only for firm matches. A clone size is listed for some rows: how often the clone was seen (once, few, many), or a class if it is expanded.

abundance	v_gene	d_gene	j_gene	CDR3nt	CDR3aa
once	TRBV29-1	NA	TRBJ2-7	TGCAGCGCCTCGACCGGGACCGGACCCTACGAGCAGTACTTC	CSASTGTGPYEQYF
NA	TRBV7-2	TRBD2	TRBJ2-3	TGTGCCAGCAGCTTAGTTGGGACTAGCGGTGGGGCTAGCACAGATACGCAGTATTTT	CASSLVGTSGGASTDTQYF
NA	TRBV28	NA	TRBJ2-1	TGTGCCAGCAGTACTTCAGGGGTCGGTTCCTACAATGAGCAGTTCTTC	CASSTSGVGSYNEQFF
NA	TRBV7-2	NA	TRBJ1-4	TGTGCCAGCAGCTTAAGGGTAGTTGGAGAAAAACTGTTTTTT	CASSLRVVGEKLFF
NA	TRBV6-4	NA	TRBJ1-6	TGTGCCAGCAGTGACAATGCCCGGGAAGGGACCCTCCACTTT	CASSDNAREGTLHF
NA	TRBV9	NA	TRBJ2-2	TGTGCCAGCAGCCCCCATCCTGGGGAGCTGTTTTTT	CASSPHPGELFF
NA	TRBV5-4	NA	TRBJ2-5	TGTGCCAGCAGCTCAGGACAGCGGCAAGAGACCCAGTACTTC	CASSSGQRQETQYF
NA	TRBV4-3	TRBD2	TRBJ2-3	TGCGCCAGCAGCCAAGTGGCTGATGCGGGGGGGCAGAAAGATACGCAGTATTTT	CASSQVADAGGQKDTQYF
NA	TRBV19	TRBD1	TRBJ1-4	TGTGCCAGTAGCACACTCTCCGGACAGGCAACTAATGAAAAACTGTTTTTT	CASSTLSGQATNEKLFF
NA	TRBV29-1	NA	TRBJ2-5	TGCAGCGAGACTAGGCGGTACCGTGAGACCCAGTACTTC	CSETRRYRETQYF
NA	TRBV7-3	TRBD2	TRBJ2-1	TGTGCCAGCAGCTTACATCGCGCGGGGGGCCTCCATGAGCAGTTCTTC	CASSLHRAGGLHEQFF
once	TRBV28	NA	TRBJ1-4	TGTGCCAGCAGAAGGGGGTATCATGAAAAACTGTTTTTT	CASRRGYHEKLFF
NA	TRBV7-9	NA	TRBJ1-3	TGTGCCAGCAGCCCCCAAGTTCTCAACACCATATATTTT	CASSPQVLNTIYF
NA	TRBV5-4	NA	TRBJ1-2	TGTGCCAGCAGCTTGGATAGGCCCCCGTATGGCTACACCTTC	CASSLDRPPYGYTF
NA	TRBV5-6	NA	TRBJ2-2	TGTGCCAGCGCTCACCCGGCCGGGGAGCTGTTTTTT	CASAHPAGELFF
NA	TRBV13	TRBD2	TRBJ2-1	TGTGCCAGCAGCTTAGAGGCTAGCGGGTACAATGAGCAGTTCTTC	CASSLEASGYNEQFF
NA	TRBV28	TRBD2	TRBJ2-7	TGTGCCAGCACCCCCGCCGCGGGGGGCGGGTACGAGCAGTACTTC	CASTPAAGGGYEQYF